These 18 T cell receptor beta chains share one sample of origin, sequenced in a study of early stage breast cancer tumors. Only in-frame clones appear in the TCRdb table, and some are missing; sequencing was by immunoSEQ multiplex PCR. This sample has about 41,000 clones, with about 73% found just once. The sequencing input was blood. Source of these receptors: a person aged 45-60 years with breast cancer.

The chain recombines TRBV19 with TRBJ1-1; D is possibly TRBD1 (6 bases). V lost 5 bases and J lost 1, with 8 bases in between. The CDR3 has 13 residues. The V gene's germline CDR1 is LNHDA and CDR2 SQIVND (reference sequence). The CDR3: CASSGQSNTEAFF. CDR3 in DNA: TGTGCCAGTAGTGGACAGTCGAACACTGAAGCTTTCTTT. The variable domain in full, with the rest retrieved from reference TRBV19 and TRBJ1-1, is DGGITQSPKYLFRKEGQNVTLSCEQNLNHDAMYWYRQDPGQGLRLIYYSQIVNDFQKGDIAEGYSVSREKKESFPLTVTSAQKNPTAFYLCASSGQSNTEAFFGQGTRLTVV.

The chain is built from TRBV5-1 and TRBJ2-5; weak D call: TRBD2 (5 bases). The CDR3 is made up of 15 amino acids. CDR1 and CDR2 (germline): SGHRS, YFSETQ. The V gene lost 4 bases and the J gene lost 5 bases, with 18 bases spanning the gap. The CDR3 here is CASSAVAGGLETQYF. The CDR3 coding sequence is TGCGCCAGCAGCGCGGTAGCTGGAGGTCTGGAGACCCAGTACTTC.

V is TRBV6-1 and J is TRBJ1-1, with D perhaps TRBD1 (6 bases). From germline, CDR1 is MNHNS and CDR2 SASEGT. The V end lost 5 bases, the J end lost 5 bases, and 15 bases lay between the germline ends. The CDR3 has 14 amino acids. The CDR3 loop reads CASSRTVYGTEAFF. The CDR3 bases are TGTGCCAGCAGTCGGACAGTGTATGGAACTGAAGCTTTCTTT.

Note on this clone: One end of the junction fails to match germline, which may point to a read error. The V gene is TRBV7-2, the J gene TRBJ1-6, with a possible D match to TRBD1 (5 bases). The CDR3 covers 16 residues. From germline, CDR1 is SGHTA and CDR2 FQGNSA. CDR3 region: CASSSPRGQRGSPPHF. Written as DNA, the CDR3 is TGTGCCAGCAGTTCCCCGCGGGGCCAAAGAGGATCACCCCCCCACTTT.

This chain joins TRBV5-6 and TRBJ2-3, with TRBD1 matching over 10 bases. Germline V gives CDR1 SGHDT, CDR2 YYEEEE. The V gene end was trimmed by 4 bases and the J gene end by 1 base; junction bases not matched to a gene: 3. CDR3 length equals 15 residues. In DNA form, the CDR3 reads TGTGCCAGCAGCGGGGGGACAGGGGGCACAGATACGCAGTATTTT. This translates into CASSGGTGGTDTQYF. The whole variable domain, remainder taken from reference TRBV5-6 and TRBJ2-3, is DAGVTQSPTHLIKTRGQQVTLRCSPKSGHDTVSWYQQALGQGPQFIFQYYEEEERQRGNFPDRFSGHQFPNYSSELNVNALLLGDSALYLCASSGGTGGTDTQYFGPGTRLTVL.

This chain uses TRBV10-3 with TRBJ2-3, with 10 bases matching TRBD1. Germline V gene sequence: CDR1 ENHRY, CDR2 SYGVKD. The V and J ends lost 10 bases and 3 bases, in that order; junction bases with no gene match: 7. This CDR3 contains 14 residues. As DNA, the CDR3 is TGTGCCACCATTCCGGGACAGGGGACAGATACGCAGTATTTT. Translation: CATIPGQGTDTQYF.

The CDR3 loop reads CASQGSGYGYTF. The CDR3 nucleotides are TGTGCCAGTCAGGGGTCGGGCTATGGCTACACCTTC. This chain links TRBV15 with TRBJ1-2; TRBD1 might be the D (6 bases). The V gene's germline CDR1 is LNHNV and CDR2 YYDKDF (reference sequence). The CDR3 runs 12 residues. Trimming left V 10 bases short and J 4 bases short, with 13 bases between.

This clone showed up just once. The CDR3 loop reads CASSTGGRSSYNEQFF. CDR3 DNA: TGTGCCAGCAGCACAGGGGGCAGGAGCTCCTACAATGAGCAGTTCTTC. This sequence joins TRBV7-8 and TRBJ2-1, with 9 nucleotides matching TRBD1. This CDR3 has 16 residues. Germline CDR1 reads SGHVS; CDR2 reads FQNEAQ. After removal of 5 bases from V and 0 bases from J, the junction contained 5 bases not matched to a gene.

V gene TRBV2 combines with J gene TRBJ2-7; 7 bases agree with TRBD2. Trimming at V came to 3 bases and at J to 0 bases, leaving 2 bases not matched to a gene. CDR3 size: 14 residues. CDR1 and CDR2 (germline): SNHLY, FYNNEI. The CDR3 spells CASSEASGSYEQYF. CDR3 sequence (DNA): TGTGCCAGCAGTGAGGCTAGCGGCTCCTACGAGCAGTACTTC.

The V and J genes are TRBV19 and TRBJ2-6; 7 bases fit TRBD1. The CDR3 totals 17 residues. Germline lookup yields CDR1 LNHDA and CDR2 SQIVND (reference sequence). J gave up 0 bases and V 6 bases, and 8 bases lay outside the gene matches. The CDR3 loop is CASRLDRSYSGANVLTF. The DNA for the CDR3 is TGTGCCAGTAGGTTGGACAGGTCGTACTCTGGGGCCAACGTCCTGACTTTC. The whole variable domain, filled in from reference TRBV19 and TRBJ2-6, reads DGGITQSPKYLFRKEGQNVTLSCEQNLNHDAMYWYRQDPGQGLRLIYYSQIVNDFQKGDIAEGYSVSREKKESFPLTVTSAQKNPTAFYLCASRLDRSYSGANVLTFGAGSRLTVL.

The V gene is TRBV19, the J gene TRBJ2-3; possibly TRBD1 for D (5 bases). Deletions cut 4 bases from V and 2 bases from J, with 7 bases between. CDR3 length equals 13 residues. Germline V gene sequence: CDR1 LNHDA, CDR2 SQIVND (reference sequence). CDR3 residues: CASSTGHTDTQYF. DNA of the CDR3: TGTGCCAGTAGTACCGGACACACAGATACGCAGTATTTT.

This clone was counted a few times. The chain uses TRBV4-1 and TRBJ2-3, with 7 positions matching TRBD1. This CDR3 comprises 15 residues. CDR1 is MGHRA and CDR2 is YSYEKL in the germline V gene. Losses at the gene ends were 2 bases for V and 3 bases for J; bases not matched to a gene: 5. The CDR3 loop is CASSQTGAQTDTQYF. CDR3 in DNA: TGCGCCAGCAGCCAAACAGGGGCGCAAACAGATACGCAGTATTTT.

V usage is TRBV9 and J usage is TRBJ2-3; 8 bases are a match to TRBD2. The CDR3 runs 16 residues. Germline lookup yields CDR1 SGDLS and CDR2 YYNGEE. J lost 2 bases, V lost 3 bases, and 8 bases had no gene match. Written as DNA, the CDR3 is TGTGCCAGCAGCGCCTCTAGCGGGCCACCCACAGATACGCAGTATTTT. Its translation is CASSASSGPPTDTQYF.

This clone was observed a handful of times. This chain uses TRBV7-6 with TRBJ2-1, with D hard to call. Trimming took 0 bases from V and 7 from J, leaving 7 bases between them. CDR1 is SGHVS and CDR2 is FNYEAQ in the germline V gene. The CDR3 runs to 13 residues. The DNA for the CDR3 is TGTGCCAGCAGCTTAGCGTCGGGTAATGAGCAGTTCTTC. Its translation: CASSLASGNEQFF.

This chain connects TRBV9 to TRBJ2-7, with 7 bases aligning to TRBD2. The CDR3 consists of 12 residues. V was clipped by 0 bases and J by 7 bases; unmatched bases: 1. The germline V gene encodes CDR1 SGDLS and CDR2 YYNGEE. CDR3 coding DNA: TGTGCCAGCAGCGTAGGGGGGGGTGAGCAGTACTTC. It yields the protein CASSVGGGEQYF.

This chain joins TRBV19 and TRBJ2-5; TRBD2 aligns across 8 bases. There are 16 residues in the CDR3. Germline CDR1 and CDR2: LNHDA and SQIVND (reference sequence). V shed 3 bases and J 6 bases; nucleotides not matched to a gene: 12. CDR3: CASSMELAGARKTQYF. CDR3 sequence (DNA): TGTGCCAGTAGTATGGAGCTAGCGGGTGCTAGGAAGACCCAGTACTTC.

V usage is TRBV4-1 and J usage is TRBJ2-3, with 8 bases identical to TRBD2. The CDR3 runs to 17 residues. CDR1 is MGHRA and CDR2 is YSYEKL in the germline V gene. V shed 1 base and J 2 bases; nucleotides not matched to a gene: 8. In DNA, the CDR3 is TGCGCCAGCAGCCAAGCCCCAGCGGGAGTGGTCACAGATACGCAGTATTTT. Amino acid sequence: CASSQAPAGVVTDTQYF.

This chain connects TRBV6-5 to TRBJ1-1; 9 nucleotides match TRBD1. CDR3 length: 15 amino acids. Germline V gene lookup returns CDR1 MNHEY and CDR2 SVGAGI. Trimming cost V 4 bases and J 10 bases; bases outside gene matches: 13. CDR3 sequence reads: CASSSPGQGGLRAFF. CDR3 DNA: TGTGCCAGCAGTTCTCCGGGACAGGGAGGACTTAGAGCTTTCTTT.